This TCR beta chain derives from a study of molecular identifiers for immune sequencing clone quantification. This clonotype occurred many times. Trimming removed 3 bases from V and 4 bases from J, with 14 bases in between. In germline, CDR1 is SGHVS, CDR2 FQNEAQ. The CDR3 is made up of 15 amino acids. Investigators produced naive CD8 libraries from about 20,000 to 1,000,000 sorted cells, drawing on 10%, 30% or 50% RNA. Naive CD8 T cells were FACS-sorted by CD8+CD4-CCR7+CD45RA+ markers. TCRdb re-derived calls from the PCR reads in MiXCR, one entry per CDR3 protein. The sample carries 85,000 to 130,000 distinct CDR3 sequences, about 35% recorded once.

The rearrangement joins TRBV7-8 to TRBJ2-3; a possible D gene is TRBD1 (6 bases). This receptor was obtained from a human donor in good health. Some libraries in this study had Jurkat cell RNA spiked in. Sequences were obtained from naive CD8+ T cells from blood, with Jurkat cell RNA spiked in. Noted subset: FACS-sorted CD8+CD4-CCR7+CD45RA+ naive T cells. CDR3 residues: CASSFERGSADTQYF. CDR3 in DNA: TGTGCCAGCAGCTTTGAAAGGGGGAGCGCAGATACGCAGTATTTT.